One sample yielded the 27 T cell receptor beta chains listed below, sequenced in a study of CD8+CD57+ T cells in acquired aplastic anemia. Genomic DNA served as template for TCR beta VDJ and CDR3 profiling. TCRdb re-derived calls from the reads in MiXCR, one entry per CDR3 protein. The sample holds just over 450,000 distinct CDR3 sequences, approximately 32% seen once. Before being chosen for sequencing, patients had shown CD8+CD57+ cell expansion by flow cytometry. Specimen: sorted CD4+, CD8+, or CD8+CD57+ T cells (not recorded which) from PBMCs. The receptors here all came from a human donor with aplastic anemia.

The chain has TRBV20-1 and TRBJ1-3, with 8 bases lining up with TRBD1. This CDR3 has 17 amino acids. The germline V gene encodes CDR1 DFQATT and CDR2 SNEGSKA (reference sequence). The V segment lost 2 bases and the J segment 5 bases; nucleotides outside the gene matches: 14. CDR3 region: CSARPSRGRRARNTIYF. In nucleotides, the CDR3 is TGCAGTGCTAGACCTAGCAGGGGGCGCCGGGCTCGAAACACCATATATTTT.

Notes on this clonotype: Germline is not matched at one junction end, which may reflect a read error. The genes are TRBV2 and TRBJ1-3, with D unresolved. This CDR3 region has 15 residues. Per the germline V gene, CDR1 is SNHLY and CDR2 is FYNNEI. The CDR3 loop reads CASREFGTIGSTIYF. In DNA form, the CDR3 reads TGTGCCAGCCGTGAATTTGGAACAATTGGAAGCACCATATACTTT.

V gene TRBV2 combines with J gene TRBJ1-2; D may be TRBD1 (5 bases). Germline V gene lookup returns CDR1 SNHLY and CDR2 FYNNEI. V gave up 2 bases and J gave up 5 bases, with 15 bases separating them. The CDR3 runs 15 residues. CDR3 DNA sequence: TGTGCCAGCAGTGAATTGGACAACCCGTGGTATGGCTACACCTTC. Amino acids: CASSELDNPWYGYTF.

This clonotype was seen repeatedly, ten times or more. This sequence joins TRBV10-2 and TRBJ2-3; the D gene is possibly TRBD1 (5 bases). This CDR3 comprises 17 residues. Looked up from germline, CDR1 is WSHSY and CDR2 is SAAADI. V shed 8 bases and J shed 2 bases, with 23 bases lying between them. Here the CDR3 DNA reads TGCGCCAGCGGGGCAAGGGATTGGCGCACCTCCACAGATACGCAGTATTTT. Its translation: CASGARDWRTSTDTQYF.

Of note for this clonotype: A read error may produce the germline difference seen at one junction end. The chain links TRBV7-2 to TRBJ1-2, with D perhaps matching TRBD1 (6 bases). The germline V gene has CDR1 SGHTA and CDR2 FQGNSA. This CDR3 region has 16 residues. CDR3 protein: CASSVAGAELSYGYTF. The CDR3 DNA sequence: TGTGCCAGCAGCGTAGCGGGGGCGGAGCTCTCTTATGGCTACACCTTC.

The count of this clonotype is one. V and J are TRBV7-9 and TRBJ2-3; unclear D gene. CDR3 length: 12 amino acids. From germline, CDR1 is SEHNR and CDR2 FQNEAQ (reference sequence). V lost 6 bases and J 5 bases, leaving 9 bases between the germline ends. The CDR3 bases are TGTGCCAGCAGGTACATAGGAGATACGCAGTATTTT. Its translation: CASRYIGDTQYF. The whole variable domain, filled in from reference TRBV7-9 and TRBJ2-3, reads DTGVSQNPRHKITKRGQNVTFRCDPISEHNRLYWYRQTLGQGPEFLTYFQNEAQLEKSRLLSDRFSAERPKGSFSTLEIQRTEQGDSAMYLCASRYIGDTQYFGPGTRLTVL.

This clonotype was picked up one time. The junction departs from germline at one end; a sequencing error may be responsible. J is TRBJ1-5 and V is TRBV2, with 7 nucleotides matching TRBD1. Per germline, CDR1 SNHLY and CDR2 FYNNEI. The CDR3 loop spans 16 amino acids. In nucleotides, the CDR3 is TGTGTCAGCAGTGAGGAGGGACAGTGGGATTATCAGCCCCAGCATTTT. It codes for CVSSEEGQWDYQPQHF. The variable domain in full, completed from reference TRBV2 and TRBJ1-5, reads EPEVTQTPSHQVTQMGQEVILRCVPISNHLYFYWYRQILGQKVEFLVSFYNNEISEKSEIFDDQFSVERPDGSNFTLKIRSTKLEDSAMYFCVSSEEGQWDYQPQHFGDGTRLSIL.

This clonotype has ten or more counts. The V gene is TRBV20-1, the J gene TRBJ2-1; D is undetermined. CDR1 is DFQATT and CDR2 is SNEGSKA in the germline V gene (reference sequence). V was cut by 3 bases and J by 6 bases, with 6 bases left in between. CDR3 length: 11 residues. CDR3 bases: TGCAGTGCTAGCCGCGGCAATGAGCAGTTCTTC. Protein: CSASRGNEQFF.

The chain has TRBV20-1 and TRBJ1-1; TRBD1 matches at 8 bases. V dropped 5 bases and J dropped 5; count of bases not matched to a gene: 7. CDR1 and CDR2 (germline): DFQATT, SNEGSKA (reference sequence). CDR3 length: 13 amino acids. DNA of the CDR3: TGCAGTGCTGGTTGGGACAGGCGAACTGAAGCTTTCTTT. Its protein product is CSAGWDRRTEAFF.

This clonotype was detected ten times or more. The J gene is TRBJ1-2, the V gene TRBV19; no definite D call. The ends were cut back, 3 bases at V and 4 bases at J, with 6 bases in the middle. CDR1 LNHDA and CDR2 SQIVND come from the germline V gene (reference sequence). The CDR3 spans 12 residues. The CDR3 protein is CASSIQSYGYTF. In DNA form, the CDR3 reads TGTGCCAGTAGTATCCAGAGCTATGGCTACACCTTC.

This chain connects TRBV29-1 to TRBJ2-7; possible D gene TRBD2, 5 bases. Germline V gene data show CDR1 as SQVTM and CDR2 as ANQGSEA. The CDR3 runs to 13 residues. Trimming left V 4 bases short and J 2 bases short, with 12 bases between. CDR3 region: CSVATHGAYEQYF. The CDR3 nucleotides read TGCAGCGTTGCCACCCACGGGGCCTACGAGCAGTACTTC.

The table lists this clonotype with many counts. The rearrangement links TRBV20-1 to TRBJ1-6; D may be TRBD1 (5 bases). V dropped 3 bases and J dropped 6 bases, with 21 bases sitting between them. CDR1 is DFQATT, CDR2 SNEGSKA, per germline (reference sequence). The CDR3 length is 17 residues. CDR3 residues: CSASMIRAGTGNSPLHF. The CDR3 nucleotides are TGCAGTGCTAGCATGATTCGAGCAGGGACGGGTAATTCACCCCTCCACTTT.

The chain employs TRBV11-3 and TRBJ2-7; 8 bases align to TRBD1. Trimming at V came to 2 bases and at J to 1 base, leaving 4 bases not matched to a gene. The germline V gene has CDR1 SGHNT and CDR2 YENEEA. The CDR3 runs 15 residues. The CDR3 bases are TGTGCCAGCAGCTTATACAGGGGGGAGTCCTACGAGCAGTACTTC. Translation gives CASSLYRGESYEQYF.

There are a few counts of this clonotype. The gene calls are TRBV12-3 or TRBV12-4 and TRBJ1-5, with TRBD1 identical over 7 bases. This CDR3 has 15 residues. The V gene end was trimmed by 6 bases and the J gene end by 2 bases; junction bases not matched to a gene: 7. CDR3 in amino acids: CASRRQGRGNQPQHF. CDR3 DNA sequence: TGTGCCAGCAGGAGACAGGGTAGGGGCAATCAGCCCCAGCATTTT.

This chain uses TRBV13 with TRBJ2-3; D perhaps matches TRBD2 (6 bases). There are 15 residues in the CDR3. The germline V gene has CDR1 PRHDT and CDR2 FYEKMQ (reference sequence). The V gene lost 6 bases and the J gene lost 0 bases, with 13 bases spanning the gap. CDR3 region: CASSPRLGSTDTQYF. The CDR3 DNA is TGTGCCAGCAGTCCGAGACTAGGTAGCACAGATACGCAGTATTTT.

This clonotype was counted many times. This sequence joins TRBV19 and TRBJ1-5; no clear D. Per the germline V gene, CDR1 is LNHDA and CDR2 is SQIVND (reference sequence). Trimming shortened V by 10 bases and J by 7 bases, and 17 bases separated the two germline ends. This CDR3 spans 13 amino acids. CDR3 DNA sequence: TGTGCCACCTCACCTCAAAAGGCGCAGCCCCAGCATTTT. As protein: CATSPQKAQPQHF.

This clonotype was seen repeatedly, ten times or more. The CDR3 reads CASSIWLGTQYF. Here the CDR3 DNA reads TGTGCCAGTAGTATTTGGCTAGGCACGCAGTATTTT. The chain combines TRBV19 with TRBJ2-3; D is unclear. V lost 3 bases to trimming and J lost 9 bases, with 10 bases between them. Germline CDR1 is LNHDA and CDR2 is SQIVND (reference sequence). The CDR3 length is 12 residues.

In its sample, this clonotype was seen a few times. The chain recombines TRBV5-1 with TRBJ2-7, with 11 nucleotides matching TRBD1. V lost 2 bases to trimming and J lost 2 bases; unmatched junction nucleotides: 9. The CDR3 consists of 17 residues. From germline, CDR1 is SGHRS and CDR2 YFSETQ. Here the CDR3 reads CASSFYAGTGGAYEQYF. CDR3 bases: TGCGCCAGCAGCTTTTACGCCGGGACAGGGGGGGCCTACGAGCAGTACTTC. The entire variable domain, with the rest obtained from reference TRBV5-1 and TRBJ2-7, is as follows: KAGVTQTPRYLIKTRGQQVTLSCSPISGHRSVSWYQQTPGQGLQFLFEYFSETQRNKGNFPGRFSGRQFSNSRSEMNVSTLELGDSALYLCASSFYAGTGGAYEQYFGPGTRLTVT.

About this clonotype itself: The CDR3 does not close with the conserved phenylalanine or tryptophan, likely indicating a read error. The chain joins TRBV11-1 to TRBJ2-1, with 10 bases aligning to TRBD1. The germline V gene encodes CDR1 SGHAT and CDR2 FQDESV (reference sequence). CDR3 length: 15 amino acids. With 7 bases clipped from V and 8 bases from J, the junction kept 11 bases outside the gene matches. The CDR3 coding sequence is TGTGCCAGCAACCCGGGACAGGGGCCCCCCCATGAGCAGTTCCTC. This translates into CASNPGQGPPHEQFL.

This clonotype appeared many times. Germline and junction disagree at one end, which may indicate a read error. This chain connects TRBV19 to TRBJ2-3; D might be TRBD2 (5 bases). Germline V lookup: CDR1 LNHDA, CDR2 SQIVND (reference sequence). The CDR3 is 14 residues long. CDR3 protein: CASRTSGSTDTQYF. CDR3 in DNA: TGCGCCAGCAGAACCTCGGGAAGCACAGATACGCAGTATTTT.

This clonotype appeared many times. For the CDR3, the DNA is TGTGCCAGCAGAGAGACCGGGACAGCTTCGAGAAGTGGCTACACCTTC. This gives the protein CASRETGTASRSGYTF. This chain links TRBV2 with TRBJ1-2, with 7 bases aligning to TRBD1. Germline V gene data show CDR1 as SNHLY and CDR2 as FYNNEI. V lost 6 bases and J lost 7; bases outside the gene matches: 17. The CDR3 consists of 16 residues.

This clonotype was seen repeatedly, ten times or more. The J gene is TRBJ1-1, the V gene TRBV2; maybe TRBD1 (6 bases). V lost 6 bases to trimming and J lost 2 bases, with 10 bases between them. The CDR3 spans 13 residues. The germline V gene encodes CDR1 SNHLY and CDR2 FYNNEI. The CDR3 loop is CASRAQGNTEAFF. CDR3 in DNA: TGTGCCAGCAGGGCACAGGGTAACACTGAAGCTTTCTTT.

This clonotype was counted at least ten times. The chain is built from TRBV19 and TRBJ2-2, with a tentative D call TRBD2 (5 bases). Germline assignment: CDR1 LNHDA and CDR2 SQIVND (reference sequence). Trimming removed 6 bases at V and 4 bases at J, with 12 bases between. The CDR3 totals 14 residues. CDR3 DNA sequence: TGTGCCAGTAGCTGGGAGTTTAGCACCGGGGAGCTGTTTTTT. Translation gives CASSWEFSTGELFF.

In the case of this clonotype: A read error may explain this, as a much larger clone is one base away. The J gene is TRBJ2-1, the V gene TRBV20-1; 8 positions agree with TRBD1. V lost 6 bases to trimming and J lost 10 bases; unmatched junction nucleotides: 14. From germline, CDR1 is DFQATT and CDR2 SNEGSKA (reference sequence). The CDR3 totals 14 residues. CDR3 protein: CSAEGRDRRGEQFF. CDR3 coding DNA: TGCAGTGCCGAAGGACGGGACAGGCGGGGCGAGCAGTTCTTC.

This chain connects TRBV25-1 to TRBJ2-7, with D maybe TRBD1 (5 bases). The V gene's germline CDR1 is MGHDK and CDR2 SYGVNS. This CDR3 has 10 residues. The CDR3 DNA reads TGTGCAGACAGCTCCTGCGGGCAGTACTTC. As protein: CADSSCGQYF.

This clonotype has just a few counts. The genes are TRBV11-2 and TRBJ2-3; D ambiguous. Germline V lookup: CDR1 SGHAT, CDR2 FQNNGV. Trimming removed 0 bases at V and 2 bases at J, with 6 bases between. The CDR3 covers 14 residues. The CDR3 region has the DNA TGTGCCAGCAGCTTAGATCGCCTCACAGATACGCAGTATTTT. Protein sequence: CASSLDRLTDTQYF.

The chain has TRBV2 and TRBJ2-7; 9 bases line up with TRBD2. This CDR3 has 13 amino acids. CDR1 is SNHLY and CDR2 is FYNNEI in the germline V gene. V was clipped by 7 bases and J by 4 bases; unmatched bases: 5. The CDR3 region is CASTSGVRYEQYF. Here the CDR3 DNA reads TGTGCCAGCACTAGCGGGGTACGGTACGAGCAGTACTTC.